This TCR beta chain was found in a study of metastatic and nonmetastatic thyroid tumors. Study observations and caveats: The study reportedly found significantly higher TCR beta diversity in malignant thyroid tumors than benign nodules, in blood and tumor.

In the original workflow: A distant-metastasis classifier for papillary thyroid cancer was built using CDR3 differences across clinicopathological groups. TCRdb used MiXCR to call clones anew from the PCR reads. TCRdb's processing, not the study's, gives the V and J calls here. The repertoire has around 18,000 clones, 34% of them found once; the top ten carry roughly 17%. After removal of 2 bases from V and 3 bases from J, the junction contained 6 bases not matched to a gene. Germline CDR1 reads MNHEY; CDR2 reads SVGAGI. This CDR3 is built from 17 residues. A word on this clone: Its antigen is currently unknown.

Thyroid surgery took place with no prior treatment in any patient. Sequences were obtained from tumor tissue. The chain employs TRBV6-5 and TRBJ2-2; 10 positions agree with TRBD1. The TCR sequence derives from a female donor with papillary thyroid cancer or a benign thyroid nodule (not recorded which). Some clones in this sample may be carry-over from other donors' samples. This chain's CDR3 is CASSYPLDRGDTGELFF. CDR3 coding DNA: TGTGCCAGCAGTTACCCCTTGGACAGGGGGGACACCGGGGAGCTGTTTTTT.